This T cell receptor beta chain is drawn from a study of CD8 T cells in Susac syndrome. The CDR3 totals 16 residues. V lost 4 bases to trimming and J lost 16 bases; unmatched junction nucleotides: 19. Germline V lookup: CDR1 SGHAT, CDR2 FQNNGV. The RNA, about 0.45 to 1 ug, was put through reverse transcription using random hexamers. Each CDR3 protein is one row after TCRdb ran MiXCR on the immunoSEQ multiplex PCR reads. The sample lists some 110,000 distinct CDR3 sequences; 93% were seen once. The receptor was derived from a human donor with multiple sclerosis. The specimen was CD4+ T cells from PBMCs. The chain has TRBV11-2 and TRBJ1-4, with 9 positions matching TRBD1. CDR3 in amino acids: CASSSFRDREFRERFF. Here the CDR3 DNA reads TGTGCCAGCAGCTCCTTCCGGGACAGGGAGTTCCGAGAACGGTTTTTT.